The clone carrying this TCR beta chain has just a few counts. This entry is derived from a study of beta chain features in type 1 diabetes. CDR1 is LGHNA, CDR2 YNFKEQ, per germline. The CDR3 has 16 residues. Trimming shortened V by 4 bases and J by 2 bases, and 17 bases separated the two germline ends. Expressed TCRB transcripts were sequenced because the isolated RNA had all been reverse transcribed beforehand. The method was immunoSEQ multiplex PCR; TCRdb's version includes in-frame clones alone and lacks a portion of them. The sample records under 950,000 clones, roughly a sixth being singletons. The chain has TRBV4-2 and TRBJ1-2; TRBD1 is a possible D gene (5 bases). The sequenced material came from naive CD4+ T cells from blood. The clonotype was recovered from a woman aged 18-30 years in good health. The CDR3 here is CASSPSVGATNYGYTF. Written as DNA, the CDR3 is TGTGCCAGCAGCCCATCGGTAGGGGCAACAAACTATGGCTACACCTTC.